This T cell receptor (beta chain) was documented in a study of blood T cells in healthy people across ages. Findings and caveats of the study: More naive CD4+ cells and higher diversity marked long-lived donors relative to aged donors.

Germline V gene data show CDR1 as SQVTM and CDR2 as ANQGSEA. V was pared by 1 base and J by 9 bases, with 16 bases between. This CDR3 is 14 amino acids long. This clonotype came up a few times. Its cognate antigen is unknown. A second PCR of 7 to 11 cycles used a sample-barcoded 5' primer and a J-beta primer mix. The template-switch adaptor, which had 12 random nucleotides, put a tag on each cDNA molecule. From the 5' RACE reads, TCRdb called clonotypes with MiXCR, one entry per CDR3 protein. The sample lists 600,000 or so distinct CDR3 sequences; 40% to 55% were seen once. Material for sequencing was blood. This clonotype originated in an elderly man in good health. This chain uses TRBV29-1 with TRBJ2-1; maybe TRBD2 (6 bases). In DNA, the CDR3 is TGCAGCGTTGAAGTCACCCAAGTCGGGAGTGAGCAGTTCTTC. This sequence encodes CSVEVTQVGSEQFF.